This T cell receptor beta chain came from a study of T cell responses to AZD1222 COVID-19 vaccine. Assay used: immunoSEQ multiplex PCR; TCRdb lists only in-frame clones, some missing. Here the sample spans around 110,000 clones, about 89% being singletons. This clone has a single count. Germline V gene data show CDR1 as SGHNT and CDR2 as YYREEE (reference sequence). J gave up 8 bases and V 1 base, and 7 bases lay outside the gene matches. This CDR3 is built from 15 residues. The sequence was collected from an adult in good health. The sequenced sample was peripheral blood, obtained on day 0 of AZD1222 vaccination. The chain joins TRBV5-4 to TRBJ2-1; 9 bases agree with TRBD2. The CDR3 here is CASSLMLAGVYEQFF. For the CDR3, the DNA is TGTGCCAGCAGCTTGATGTTAGCGGGAGTGTATGAGCAGTTCTTC.